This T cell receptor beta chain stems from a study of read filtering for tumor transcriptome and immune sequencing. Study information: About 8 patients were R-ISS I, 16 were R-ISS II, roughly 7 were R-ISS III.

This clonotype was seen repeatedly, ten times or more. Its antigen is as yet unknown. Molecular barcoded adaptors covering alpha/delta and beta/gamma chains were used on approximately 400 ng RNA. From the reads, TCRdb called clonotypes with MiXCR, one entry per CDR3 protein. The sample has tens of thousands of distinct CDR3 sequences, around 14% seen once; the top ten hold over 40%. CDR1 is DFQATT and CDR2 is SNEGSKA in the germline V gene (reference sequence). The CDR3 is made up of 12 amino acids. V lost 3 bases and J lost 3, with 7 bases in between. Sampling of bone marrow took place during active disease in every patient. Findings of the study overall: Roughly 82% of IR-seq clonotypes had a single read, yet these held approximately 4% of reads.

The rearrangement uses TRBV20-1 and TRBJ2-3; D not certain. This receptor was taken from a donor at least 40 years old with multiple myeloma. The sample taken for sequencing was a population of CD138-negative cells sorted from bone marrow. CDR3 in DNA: TGCAGTGCTAGCCGCCGGACAGATACGCAGTATTTT. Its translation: CSASRRTDTQYF.